The 3 T cell receptor beta chains below come from one sample, sequenced in a study of blood T cells in healthy people across ages. A sample-barcoded 5' primer and a J-beta primer mix were used in a second PCR of roughly 6 to 12 cycles. TCRdb called the 5' RACE reads again in MiXCR, with one record for every CDR3 protein. The table has roughly 730,000 distinct CDR3 sequences, about 61% seen once; the top ten hold approximately 24%. Sequencing was done on a sample of blood. All receptors derive from a man aged 35 to 55 in good health.

This clonotype appeared a single time. This sequence joins TRBV20-1 and TRBJ2-1; the match to TRBD1 covers 9 bases. Per the germline V gene, CDR1 is DFQATT and CDR2 is SNEGSKA (reference sequence). This CDR3 is 14 amino acids long. The CDR3 sequence: CSAIGDRGAWEQFF. CDR3 nucleotides: TGCAGCGCCATCGGAGACAGGGGGGCGTGGGAGCAGTTCTTC.

The rearrangement links TRBV9 to TRBJ1-4, with D perhaps matching TRBD1 (6 bases). The CDR3 runs to 14 residues. V dropped 0 bases and J dropped 8 bases, with 11 bases sitting between them. Germline V gene data show CDR1 as SGDLS and CDR2 as YYNGEE. Written as DNA, the CDR3 is TGTGCCAGCAGCGTAGCAGGGGACAACGAAAAACTGTTTTTT. Translating it yields CASSVAGDNEKLFF.

This clonotype appeared once. The J gene is TRBJ1-1, the V gene TRBV4-1; D might be TRBD1 (6 bases). V gave up 0 bases and J gave up 6 bases, with 17 bases separating them. This CDR3 is built from 16 residues. In germline, CDR1 is MGHRA, CDR2 YSYEKL. CDR3 bases: TGCGCCAGCAGCCAAGATCAGGGGTCTGGGTTTTCTGAAGCTTTCTTT. Its protein is CASSQDQGSGFSEAFF.